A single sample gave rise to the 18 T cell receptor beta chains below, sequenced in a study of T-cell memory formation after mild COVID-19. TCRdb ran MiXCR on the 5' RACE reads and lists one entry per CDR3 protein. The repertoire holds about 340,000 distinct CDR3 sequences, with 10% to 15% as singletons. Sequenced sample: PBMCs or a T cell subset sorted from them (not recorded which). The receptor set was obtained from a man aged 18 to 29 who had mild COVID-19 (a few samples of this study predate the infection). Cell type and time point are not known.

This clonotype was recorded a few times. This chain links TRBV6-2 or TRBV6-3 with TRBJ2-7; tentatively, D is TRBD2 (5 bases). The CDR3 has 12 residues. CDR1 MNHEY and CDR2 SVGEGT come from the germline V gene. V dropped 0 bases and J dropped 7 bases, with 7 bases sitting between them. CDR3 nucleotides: TGTGCCAGCAGTTACTCGCGAGGGGAGCAGTACTTC. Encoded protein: CASSYSRGEQYF.

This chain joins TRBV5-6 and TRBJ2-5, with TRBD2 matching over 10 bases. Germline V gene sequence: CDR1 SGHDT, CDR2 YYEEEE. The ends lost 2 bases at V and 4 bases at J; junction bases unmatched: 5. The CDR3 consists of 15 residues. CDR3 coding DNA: TGTGCCAGCAGCTTTAGCGGGGGGTTAGGAGAGACCCAGTACTTC. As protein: CASSFSGGLGETQYF.

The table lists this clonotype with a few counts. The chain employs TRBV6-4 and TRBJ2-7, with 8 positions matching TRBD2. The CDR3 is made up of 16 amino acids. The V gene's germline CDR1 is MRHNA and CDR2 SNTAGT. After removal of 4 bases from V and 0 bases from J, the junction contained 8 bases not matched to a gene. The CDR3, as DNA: TGTGCCAGCAGTGGGCGTCGGCGGGGGGACTCCTACGAGCAGTACGTC. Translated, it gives CASSGRRRGDSYEQYV.

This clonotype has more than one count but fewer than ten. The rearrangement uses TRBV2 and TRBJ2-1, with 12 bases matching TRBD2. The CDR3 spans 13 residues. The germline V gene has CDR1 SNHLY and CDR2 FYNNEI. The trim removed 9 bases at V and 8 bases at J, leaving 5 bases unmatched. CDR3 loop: CASGLAGSYEQFF. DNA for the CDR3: TGTGCCAGTGGACTAGCGGGAAGCTATGAGCAGTTCTTC. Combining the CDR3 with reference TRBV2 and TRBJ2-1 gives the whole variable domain EPEVTQTPSHQVTQMGQEVILRCVPISNHLYFYWYRQILGQKVEFLVSFYNNEISEKSEIFDDQFSVERPDGSNFTLKIRSTKLEDSAMYFCASGLAGSYEQFFGPGTRLTVL.

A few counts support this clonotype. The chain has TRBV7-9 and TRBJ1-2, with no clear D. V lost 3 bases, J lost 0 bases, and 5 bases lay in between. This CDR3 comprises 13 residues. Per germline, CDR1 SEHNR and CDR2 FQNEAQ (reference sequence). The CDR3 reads CASSFYANYGYTF. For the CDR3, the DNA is TGTGCCAGCAGCTTCTATGCTAACTATGGCTACACCTTC.

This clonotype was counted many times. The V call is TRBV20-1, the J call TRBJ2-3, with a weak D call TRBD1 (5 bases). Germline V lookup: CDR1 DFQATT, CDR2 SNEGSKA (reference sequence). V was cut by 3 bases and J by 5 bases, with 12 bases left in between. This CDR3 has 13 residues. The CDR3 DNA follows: TGCAGTGCTAGGGGGCCTTGGGGAGATACGCAGTATTTT. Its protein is CSARGPWGDTQYF.

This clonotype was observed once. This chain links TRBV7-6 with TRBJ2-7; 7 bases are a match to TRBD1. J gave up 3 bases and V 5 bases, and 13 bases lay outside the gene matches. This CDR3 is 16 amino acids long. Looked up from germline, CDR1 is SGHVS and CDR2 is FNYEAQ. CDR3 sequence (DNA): TGTGCCAGCAGCCCCGGCCTCATGACAGGGAACTACGAGCAGTACGTC. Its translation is CASSPGLMTGNYEQYV.

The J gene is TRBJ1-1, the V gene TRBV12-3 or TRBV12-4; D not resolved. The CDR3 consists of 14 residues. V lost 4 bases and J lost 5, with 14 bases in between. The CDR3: CASSSGPGRTEAFF. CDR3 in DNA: TGTGCCAGCAGTTCGGGTCCCGGGCGGACTGAAGCTTTCTTT.

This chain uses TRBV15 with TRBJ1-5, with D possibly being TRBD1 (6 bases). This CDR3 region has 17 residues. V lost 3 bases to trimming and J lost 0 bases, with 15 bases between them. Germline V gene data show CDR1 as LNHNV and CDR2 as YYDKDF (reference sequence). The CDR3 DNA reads TGTGCCACCAGCAGGACGTTCACAGGGTATAGCAATCAGCCCCAGCATTTT. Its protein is CATSRTFTGYSNQPQHF.

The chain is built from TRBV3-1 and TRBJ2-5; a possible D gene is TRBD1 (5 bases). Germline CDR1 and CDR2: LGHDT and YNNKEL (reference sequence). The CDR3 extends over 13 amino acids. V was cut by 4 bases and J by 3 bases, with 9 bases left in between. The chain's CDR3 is CASSPTVKETQYF. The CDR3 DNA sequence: TGTGCCAGCAGCCCGACAGTCAAAGAGACCCAGTACTTC.

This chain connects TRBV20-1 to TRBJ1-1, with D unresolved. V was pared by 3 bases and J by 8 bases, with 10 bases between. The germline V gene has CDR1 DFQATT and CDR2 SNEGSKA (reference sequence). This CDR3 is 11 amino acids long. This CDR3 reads CSARRLLEAFF. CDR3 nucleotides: TGCAGTGCTAGGCGTCTCTTGGAAGCTTTCTTT.

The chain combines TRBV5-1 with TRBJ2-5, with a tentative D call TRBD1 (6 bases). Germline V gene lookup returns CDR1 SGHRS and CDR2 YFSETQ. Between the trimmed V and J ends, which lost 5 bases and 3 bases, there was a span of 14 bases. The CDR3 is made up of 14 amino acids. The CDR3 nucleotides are TGCGCCAGCAGGGGGGCTCCCGGGGAAGAGACCCAGTACTTC. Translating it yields CASRGAPGEETQYF. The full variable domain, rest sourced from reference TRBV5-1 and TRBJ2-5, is KAGVTQTPRYLIKTRGQQVTLSCSPISGHRSVSWYQQTPGQGLQFLFEYFSETQRNKGNFPGRFSGRQFSNSRSEMNVSTLELGDSALYLCASRGAPGEETQYFGPGTRLLVL.

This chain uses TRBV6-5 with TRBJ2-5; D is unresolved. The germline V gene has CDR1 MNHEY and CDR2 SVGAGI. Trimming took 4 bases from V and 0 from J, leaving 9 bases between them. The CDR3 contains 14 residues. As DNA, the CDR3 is TGTGCCAGCAGTTCTCGGTCCTACCAAGAGACCCAGTACTTC. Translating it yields CASSSRSYQETQYF.

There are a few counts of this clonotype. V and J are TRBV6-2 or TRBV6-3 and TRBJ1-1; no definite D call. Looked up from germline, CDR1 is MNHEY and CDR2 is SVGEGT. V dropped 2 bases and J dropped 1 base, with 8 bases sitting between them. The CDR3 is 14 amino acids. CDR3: CASSYVSGNTEAFF. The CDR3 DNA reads TGTGCCAGCAGTTACGTCTCAGGGAACACTGAAGCTTTCTTT.

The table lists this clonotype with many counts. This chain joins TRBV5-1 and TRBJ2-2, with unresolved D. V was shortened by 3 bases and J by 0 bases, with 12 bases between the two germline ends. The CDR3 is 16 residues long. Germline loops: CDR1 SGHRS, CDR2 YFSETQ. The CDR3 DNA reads TGCGCCAGCAGCTCCCGGACGGTCGCGAACACCGGGGAGCTGTTTTTT. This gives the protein CASSSRTVANTGELFF. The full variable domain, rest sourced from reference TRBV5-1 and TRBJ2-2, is KAGVTQTPRYLIKTRGQQVTLSCSPISGHRSVSWYQQTPGQGLQFLFEYFSETQRNKGNFPGRFSGRQFSNSRSEMNVSTLELGDSALYLCASSSRTVANTGELFFGEGSRLTVL.

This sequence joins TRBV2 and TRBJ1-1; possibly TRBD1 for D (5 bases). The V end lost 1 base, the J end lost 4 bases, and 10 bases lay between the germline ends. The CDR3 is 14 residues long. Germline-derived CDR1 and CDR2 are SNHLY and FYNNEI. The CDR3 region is CASSEEGLFTEAFF. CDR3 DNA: TGTGCCAGCAGTGAAGAGGGGCTGTTCACTGAAGCTTTCTTT.

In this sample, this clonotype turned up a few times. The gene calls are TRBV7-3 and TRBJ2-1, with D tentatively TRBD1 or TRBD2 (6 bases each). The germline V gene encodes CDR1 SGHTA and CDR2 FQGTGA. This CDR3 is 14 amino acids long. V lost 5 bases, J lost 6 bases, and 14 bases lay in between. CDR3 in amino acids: CASSVGGPGNEQFF. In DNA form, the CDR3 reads TGTGCCAGCAGCGTAGGGGGGCCGGGCAATGAGCAGTTCTTC.

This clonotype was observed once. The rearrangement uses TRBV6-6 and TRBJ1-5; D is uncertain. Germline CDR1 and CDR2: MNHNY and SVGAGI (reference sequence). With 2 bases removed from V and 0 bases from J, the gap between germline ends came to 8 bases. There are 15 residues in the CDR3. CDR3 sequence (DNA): TGTGCCAGCAGTTACGAGGGAAATAGCAATCAGCCCCAGCATTTT. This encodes CASSYEGNSNQPQHF.